The 32 T cell receptor beta chains below were found in one sample sequenced in a study of response to subunit inactivated influenza vaccine. TCRdb called the RT-PCR reads again in MiXCR, with one record for every CDR3 protein. The table has approximately 500,000 distinct CDR3 sequences, over 10% seen once. The sequencing used PBMCs from blood, collected roughly 48 days after vaccination. These receptors came from a man aged 50 to 60 who received an inactivated influenza vaccine.

At least ten counts were recorded for this clonotype. CDR3 sequence (DNA): TGCGCCAGCAGCACCCTACCTACTCTGAACACTGAAGCTTTCTTT. It specifies CASSTLPTLNTEAFF. The rearrangement uses TRBV5-1 and TRBJ1-1; D is unclear. CDR3 length: 15 amino acids. Germline CDR1 and CDR2: SGHRS and YFSETQ. V was pared by 4 bases and J by 0 bases, with 13 bases between.

This chain uses TRBV11-2 with TRBJ2-3, with 8 bases fitting TRBD2. V lost 6 bases to trimming and J lost 2 bases; unmatched junction nucleotides: 7. The germline gives CDR1 SGHAT, CDR2 FQNNGV. The length of the CDR3 is 15 residues. CDR3 amino acids: CASRDAGGLTDTQYF. DNA for the CDR3: TGTGCCAGCAGGGATGCGGGGGGCCTCACAGATACGCAGTATTTT.

The chain links TRBV10-3 to TRBJ2-7; the D gene is possibly TRBD2 (6 bases). This CDR3 region has 13 residues. Between the trimmed V and J ends, which lost 10 bases and 0 bases, there was a span of 13 bases. In germline, CDR1 is ENHRY, CDR2 SYGVKD. The CDR3 nucleotides are TGTGCCAGCGGGACGGCTAGCTCCTACGAGCAGTACTTC. Its translation: CASGTASSYEQYF.

The V call is TRBV4-1, the J call TRBJ1-6; TRBD1 might be the D (5 bases). Trimming removed 3 bases at V and 1 base at J, with 25 bases between. Germline V gene sequence: CDR1 MGHRA, CDR2 YSYEKL. The CDR3 runs 21 residues. CDR3 in amino acids: CASSQGLGQDLPSSYNSPLHF. CDR3 nucleotides: TGCGCCAGCAGCCAGGGCTTGGGGCAGGACCTGCCGAGTTCCTATAATTCACCCCTCCACTTT.

In this sample, this clonotype turned up many times. The chain is built from TRBV5-6 and TRBJ2-7; 7 bases are a match to TRBD1. Germline assignment: CDR1 SGHDT and CDR2 YYEEEE. The CDR3 extends over 14 amino acids. J was trimmed by 2 bases and V by 4 bases; bases with no gene match: 6. CDR3 nucleotide sequence: TGTGCCAGCAGCCTCAGGGGGTCCCCCTACGAGCAGTACTTC. Translated, it gives CASSLRGSPYEQYF.

The chain carries TRBV4-1 and TRBJ1-4; 11 nucleotides align to TRBD1. V trimming: 7 bases; J trimming: 7 bases; junction bases outside the gene matches: 5. Germline V gene sequence: CDR1 MGHRA, CDR2 YSYEKL. There are 14 residues in the CDR3. Here the CDR3 DNA reads TGCGCCAGCACCGAGGGGACAGGGGGTGAAAAACTGTTTTTT. Translating gives CASTEGTGGEKLFF.

CDR3: CASSPDISNQPQHF. CDR3 bases: TGTGCCAGCAGTCCGGACATTAGCAATCAGCCCCAGCATTTT. V usage is TRBV12-3 or TRBV12-4 and J usage is TRBJ1-5; D perhaps matches TRBD1 (5 bases). V was pared by 5 bases and J by 0 bases, with 8 bases between. This CDR3 is 14 amino acids long.

CDR3 sequence (DNA): TGTGCCAGCAGCCCGGGACAGGTTTACGGGGAGCTGTTTTTT. Protein product: CASSPGQVYGELFF. The V call is TRBV6-1, the J call TRBJ2-2; 8 bases fit TRBD1. Germline V CDR1 and CDR2: MNHNS, SASEGT. This CDR3 is built from 14 residues. V shed 6 bases, J shed 7 bases, and the junction held 7 bases outside the gene matches.

The V call is TRBV5-1, the J call TRBJ2-7; 8 nucleotides align to TRBD2. V lost 4 bases and J lost 5; bases outside the gene matches: 14. Germline loops: CDR1 SGHRS, CDR2 YFSETQ. The length of the CDR3 is 16 residues. The CDR3 reads CASSLVPAGEHHEQYF. The CDR3 nucleotides are TGCGCCAGCAGCCTGGTCCCAGCGGGAGAGCACCACGAGCAGTACTTC.

This chain's CDR3 is CASSRGRLNYGYTF. CDR3 nucleotide sequence: TGCGCCAGCAGCCGGGGAAGACTAAACTATGGCTACACCTTC. The chain combines TRBV4-1 with TRBJ1-2; D is undetermined. Between the trimmed V and J ends, which lost 4 bases and 2 bases, there was a span of 11 bases. Germline CDR1 and CDR2: MGHRA and YSYEKL. This CDR3 has 14 amino acids.

The chain employs TRBV12-3 or TRBV12-4 and TRBJ1-2; D may be TRBD1 (5 bases). This CDR3 has 14 residues. Between the trimmed V and J ends, which lost 4 bases and 4 bases, there was a span of 13 bases. CDR3 DNA: TGTGCCAGCAGTTGGGACGGGGAGATCTATGGCTACACCTTC. The encoded protein is CASSWDGEIYGYTF.

The chain carries TRBV12-3 or TRBV12-4 and TRBJ2-1, with 8 bases identical to TRBD2. The CDR3 covers 16 residues. The J segment lost 5 bases and the V segment lost 1 base, leaving 7 bases of the junction unmatched. The CDR3 is CASSLVGLAENNEQFF. The DNA of the CDR3 is TGTGCCAGCAGTTTAGTCGGACTAGCAGAGAACAATGAGCAGTTCTTC.

The chain has TRBV12-3 or TRBV12-4 and TRBJ1-2; 8 bases are a match to TRBD1. The CDR3 has 13 amino acids. V trimming: 0 bases; J trimming: 8 bases; junction bases outside the gene matches: 2. CDR3 amino acids: CASSLAQGVGYTF. The CDR3 coding sequence is TGTGCCAGCAGTTTAGCACAGGGGGTGGGCTACACCTTC.

The chain couples TRBV20-1 to TRBJ2-7; 10 nucleotides match TRBD2. V trimming: 0 bases; J trimming: 3 bases; junction bases outside the gene matches: 5. The CDR3 loop spans 15 amino acids. The germline gives CDR1 DFQATT, CDR2 SNEGSKA (reference sequence). The CDR3 region is CSARDRLAGFYEQYF. The CDR3 bases are TGCAGTGCTAGAGATCGACTAGCGGGCTTCTACGAGCAGTACTTC.

The J gene is TRBJ2-1, the V gene TRBV11-2, with 13 bases that match TRBD2. J was trimmed by 4 bases and V by 1 base; bases with no gene match: 7. CDR1 is SGHAT and CDR2 is FQNNGV in the germline V gene. The CDR3 spans 18 residues. CDR3 in DNA: TGTGCCAGCAGCTTAGGGGGACTAGCGGGGAGATTGTACAATGAGCAGTTCTTC. This gives the protein CASSLGGLAGRLYNEQFF.

The chain couples TRBV4-2 to TRBJ2-1; 11 bases are a match to TRBD2. Germline loops: CDR1 LGHNA, CDR2 YNFKEQ. V was pared by 4 bases and J by 5 bases, with 1 base of the junction left unmatched. This CDR3 contains 14 residues. In DNA form, the CDR3 reads TGTGCCAGCAGCCGGACTAGCGGGCACAATGAGCAGTTCTTC. It specifies CASSRTSGHNEQFF.

This clonotype was seen more than once but under ten times. The V call is TRBV6-2 or TRBV6-3, the J call TRBJ1-5; D might be TRBD1 (5 bases). The CDR3 is 16 amino acids. Per germline, CDR1 MNHEY and CDR2 SVGEGT. V shed 6 bases and J shed 0 bases, with 15 bases lying between them. The CDR3 spells CASSIRDGNSNQPQHF. The CDR3 DNA reads as TGTGCCAGCAGCATAAGGGACGGGAATAGCAATCAGCCCCAGCATTTT.

The chain is built from TRBV15 and TRBJ2-3; D remains ambiguous. Trimming removed 2 bases from V and 2 bases from J, with 8 bases in between. Germline CDR1 LNHNV, CDR2 YYDKDF (reference sequence). The CDR3 sequence is 14 residues long. CDR3 DNA sequence: TGTGCCACCAGCAGACCCGGATTCACAGATACGCAGTATTTT. Protein product: CATSRPGFTDTQYF.

This rearrangement joins TRBV20-1 to TRBJ1-4; TRBD1 aligns across 9 bases. Germline V gene data show CDR1 as DFQATT and CDR2 as SNEGSKA (reference sequence). V lost 3 bases, J lost 6 bases, and 2 bases stayed unmatched. This CDR3 is built from 13 residues. This CDR3 is CSASGQGHEKLFF. CDR3 sequence (DNA): TGCAGTGCTAGTGGACAGGGGCATGAAAAACTGTTTTTT.

This clonotype was found a few times. The chain is built from TRBV20-1 and TRBJ2-2; D is ambiguous. The CDR3 has 13 residues. The germline V gene has CDR1 DFQATT and CDR2 SNEGSKA (reference sequence). Trimming left V 6 bases short and J 1 base short, with 9 bases between. The DNA of the CDR3 is TGCAGTGCACAGAGACAGAACACCGGGGAGCTGTTTTTT. Its protein is CSAQRQNTGELFF.

The chain couples TRBV18 to TRBJ2-7, with 10 bases fitting TRBD1. The CDR3 has 14 amino acids. From germline, CDR1 is KGHSH and CDR2 LQKENI. J lost 8 bases, V lost 3 bases, and 7 bases had no gene match. CDR3 DNA sequence: TGTGCCAGCTCACCTGGGGGACAGGGGCCGAAGCAGTACTTC. It encodes CASSPGGQGPKQYF.

The chain recombines TRBV10-2 with TRBJ2-5; D call uncertain. CDR1 is WSHSY, CDR2 SAAADI, per germline. CDR3 length: 12 amino acids. The V end was cut by 2 bases, the J end by 5 bases, with 6 bases between. In DNA form, the CDR3 reads TGCGCCAGCAGTGAGATACGGGAGACCCAGTACTTC. It encodes CASSEIRETQYF.

The sample holds many counts of this clonotype. The CDR3 sequence: CATSDDGTSGWPDTQYF. The CDR3 DNA follows: TGTGCCACCAGTGACGACGGGACTAGCGGGTGGCCAGATACGCAGTATTTT. This chain joins TRBV24-1 and TRBJ2-3; the match to TRBD2 covers 12 bases. There are 17 residues in the CDR3. Germline loops: CDR1 KGHDR, CDR2 SFDVKD. V lost 4 bases and J lost 4; bases outside the gene matches: 8.

The rearrangement joins TRBV6-2 or TRBV6-3 to TRBJ1-5; no clear D gene. V shed 4 bases and J shed 6 bases, with 13 bases lying between them. Germline-derived CDR1 and CDR2 are MNHEY and SVGEGT. The CDR3 is 14 amino acids. Written as DNA, the CDR3 is TGTGCCAGCAGTTCTGAGGTGTTGAGTCAGCCCCAGCATTTT. It is translated as CASSSEVLSQPQHF.

The chain joins TRBV7-2 to TRBJ1-2; TRBD1 matches at 9 bases. With 4 bases clipped from V and 8 bases from J, the junction kept 8 bases outside the gene matches. The length of the CDR3 is 14 residues. CDR1 is SGHTA and CDR2 is FQGNSA in the germline V gene. The CDR3 protein is CASSSSGTGQGYTF. CDR3 bases: TGTGCCAGCAGCTCCTCCGGGACAGGGCAGGGCTACACCTTC.

This clonotype was detected a few times. The chain carries TRBV15 and TRBJ2-7; no clear D. This CDR3 comprises 13 residues. Germline values: CDR1 LNHNV, CDR2 YYDKDF (reference sequence). V was pared by 1 base and J by 3 bases, with 7 bases between. The CDR3 sequence is CATSRVFGYEQYF. The CDR3 DNA sequence: TGTGCCACCAGCAGAGTTTTTGGCTACGAGCAGTACTTC.

This clonotype has just a few counts. This chain links TRBV7-2 with TRBJ2-3, with TRBD2 matching over 9 bases. The V segment lost 5 bases and the J segment 3 bases; nucleotides outside the gene matches: 12. CDR3 length: 17 residues. Germline CDR1 is SGHTA and CDR2 is FQGNSA. The CDR3 is CASSAGRSGGGTDTQYF. In DNA form, the CDR3 reads TGTGCCAGCAGCGCCGGTCGTAGCGGGGGTGGGACAGATACGCAGTATTTT.

The chain combines TRBV7-2 with TRBJ1-5; D unclear. Looked up from germline, CDR1 is SGHTA and CDR2 is FQGNSA. With 1 base removed from V and 7 bases from J, the gap between germline ends came to 11 bases. The CDR3 spans 14 residues. CDR3 residues: CASSLVLGTQPQHF. CDR3 bases: TGTGCCAGCAGCTTAGTCCTGGGTACCCAGCCCCAGCATTTT.

There are a few counts of this clonotype. J is TRBJ2-5 and V is TRBV7-8; D may be TRBD1 or TRBD2 (5 bases each). V gave up 2 bases and J gave up 7 bases, with 20 bases separating them. The CDR3 loop spans 16 amino acids. CDR1 and CDR2 (germline): SGHVS, FQNEAQ. CDR3 residues: CASSLYGRTGTGTQYF. The CDR3, as DNA: TGTGCCAGCAGCTTATATGGGAGAACGGGGACCGGGACCCAGTACTTC.

The table lists this clonotype with a few counts. J is TRBJ2-5 and V is TRBV24-1, with D unresolved. The CDR3 sequence is 13 residues long. V lost 1 base and J 2 bases, leaving 4 bases between the germline ends. Germline CDR1 KGHDR, CDR2 SFDVKD. The CDR3 nucleotides are TGTGCCACCAGTGATTTTACACAAGAGACCCAGTACTTC. It translates to CATSDFTQETQYF.

The sample holds a few counts of this clonotype. The rearrangement uses TRBV5-1 and TRBJ2-7, with D unclear. Trimming removed 0 bases from V and 3 bases from J, with 10 bases in between. In germline, CDR1 is SGHRS, CDR2 YFSETQ. This CDR3 has 14 amino acids. The CDR3 protein is CASSLVSKNYEQYF. Here the CDR3 DNA reads TGCGCCAGCAGCTTGGTGTCCAAAAACTACGAGCAGTACTTC.

The genes are TRBV12-3 or TRBV12-4 and TRBJ1-6; TRBD1 is a possible D gene (6 bases). This CDR3 is 16 amino acids long. Trimming took off 6 bases at V and 10 bases at J, with 22 bases between the two ends. The CDR3 here is CASSHAGTTRGSPLHF. The CDR3 nucleotides read TGTGCCAGCAGCCACGCCGGGACTACTAGGGGGTCACCCCTCCACTTT.